The 27 T cell receptor beta chains in this list originate from one sample, sequenced in a study of cytomegalovirus exposure and HLA in healthy donors. The table came from immunoSEQ multiplex PCR; TCRdb's copy has only in-frame clones and leaves some out. Of 150,000 or so clones in the sample, about 89% were seen once. Specimen: PBMCs. These receptors all stem from a woman aged 18-35 years in good health and CMV-seropositive.

The CDR3 region is CAISGTTYGYEQYF. In DNA form, the CDR3 reads TGTGCCATCAGCGGGACAACCTACGGATACGAGCAGTACTTC. The chain is built from TRBV10-3 and TRBJ2-7, with D maybe TRBD1 (6 bases). The CDR3 extends over 14 amino acids. The germline CDR1 and CDR2 sequences are ENHRY and SYGVKD. Trimming removed 6 bases at V and 4 bases at J, with 16 bases between.

The genes are TRBV30 and TRBJ1-2; D may be TRBD1 (5 bases). Germline lookup yields CDR1 GTSNPN and CDR2 SVGIG (reference sequence). The CDR3 has 15 residues. Trimming took off 5 bases at V and 4 bases at J, with 20 bases between the two ends. This CDR3 reads CAWVIPGTGGYGYTF. CDR3 sequence (DNA): TGTGCCTGGGTCATCCCTGGGACGGGGGGCTATGGCTACACCTTC.

The chain couples TRBV28 to TRBJ1-5, with D possibly TRBD1 on 6 matching bases. This CDR3 is built from 14 residues. Germline V lookup: CDR1 MDHEN, CDR2 SYDVKM. Trimming took 2 bases from V and 4 from J, leaving 9 bases between them. For the CDR3, the DNA is TGTGCCAGCAGTTTAACGGGACAAAATCAGCCCCAGCATTTT. Translated, it gives CASSLTGQNQPQHF.

Only a few counts were recorded for this clone. CDR3 DNA: TGTGCCAGCAGCTTGGTGGGGGCGGGAGAGACCCAGTACTTC. Translated, it gives CASSLVGAGETQYF. The chain recombines TRBV5-6 with TRBJ2-5, with D tentatively TRBD1 (6 bases). Germline assignment: CDR1 SGHDT and CDR2 YYEEEE. V shed 0 bases and J shed 4 bases, with 10 bases lying between them. The CDR3 totals 14 residues. The entire variable domain, with the rest obtained from reference TRBV5-6 and TRBJ2-5, is as follows: DAGVTQSPTHLIKTRGQQVTLRCSPKSGHDTVSWYQQALGQGPQFIFQYYEEEERQRGNFPDRFSGHQFPNYSSELNVNALLLGDSALYLCASSLVGAGETQYFGPGTRLLVL.

The chain combines TRBV7-2 with TRBJ2-7; TRBD1 matches at 9 bases. Germline V gives CDR1 SGHTA, CDR2 FQGNSA. With V trimmed by 4 bases and J by 4 bases, 5 bases remained unmatched. This CDR3 contains 14 residues. Here the CDR3 reads CASSSGQGLYEQYF. CDR3 sequence (DNA): TGTGCCAGCAGCTCTGGACAGGGGTTGTACGAGCAGTACTTC. Filled out from reference TRBV7-2 and TRBJ2-7, the complete variable domain reads GAGVSQSPSNKVTEKGKDVELRCDPISGHTALYWYRQSLGQGLEFLIYFQGNSAPDKSGLPSDRFSAERTGGSVSTLTIQRTQQEDSAVYLCASSSGQGLYEQYFGPGTRLTVT.

The chain uses TRBV9 and TRBJ1-1, with a possible D match to TRBD1 (6 bases). The length of the CDR3 is 15 residues. The germline CDR1 and CDR2 sequences are SGDLS and YYNGEE. Trimming shortened V by 4 bases and J by 5 bases, and 18 bases separated the two germline ends. The DNA of the CDR3 is TGTGCCAGCAGCCCAACACAGGGAAGATATACTGAAGCTTTCTTT. It is translated as CASSPTQGRYTEAFF.

V usage is TRBV18 and J usage is TRBJ2-1, with D perhaps matching TRBD2 (6 bases). CDR3 size: 15 residues. V lost 8 bases and J lost 2, with 16 bases in between. Per the germline V gene, CDR1 is KGHSH and CDR2 is LQKENI. The CDR3 is CASSLEGVPYNEQFF. The CDR3 coding sequence is TGTGCCAGCAGTTTGGAGGGAGTCCCCTACAATGAGCAGTTCTTC.

This chain connects TRBV29-1 to TRBJ1-2; TRBD1 is a possible D gene (5 bases). Germline V gene lookup returns CDR1 SQVTM and CDR2 ANQGSEA. Trimming shortened V by 7 bases and J by 4 bases, and 16 bases separated the two germline ends. This CDR3 region has 13 residues. This CDR3 reads CSARSGFPYGYTF. CDR3 nucleotide sequence: TGCAGCGCCAGGTCAGGGTTTCCCTATGGCTACACCTTC.

J is TRBJ2-3 and V is TRBV10-3; perhaps TRBD1 as D (5 bases). The CDR3 runs 16 residues. Per the germline V gene, CDR1 is ENHRY and CDR2 is SYGVKD. Trimming stripped 0 bases from V and 2 bases from J, with 12 bases between. CDR3 nucleotide sequence: TGTGCCATCAGTGAGTCAACAGGACCTTTCACAGATACGCAGTATTTT. It encodes CAISESTGPFTDTQYF.

This chain links TRBV7-3 with TRBJ2-5; 8 bases align to TRBD1. The CDR3 spans 16 residues. Trimming removed 5 bases from V and 5 bases from J; junction bases left unmatched: 13. Germline V gene data show CDR1 as SGHTA and CDR2 as FQGTGA. The CDR3 sequence is CASSASRTGPGETQYF. The CDR3 region has the DNA TGTGCCAGCAGCGCCTCTAGGACAGGGCCAGGGGAGACCCAGTACTTC.

The V call is TRBV7-2, the J call TRBJ2-7; D may be TRBD1 (5 bases). Germline assignment: CDR1 SGHTA and CDR2 FQGNSA. V was shortened by 1 base and J by 2 bases, with 12 bases between the two germline ends. The CDR3 contains 15 residues. Written as DNA, the CDR3 is TGTGCCAGCAGCTTAGTTGGGGCGGCCACCTACGAGCAGTACTTC. Its protein is CASSLVGAATYEQYF.

The chain employs TRBV4-3 and TRBJ1-4; the match to TRBD1 covers 7 bases. The V gene end was trimmed by 5 bases and the J gene end by 7 bases; junction bases not matched to a gene: 10. The CDR3 contains 15 residues. Germline CDR1 reads LGHNA; CDR2 reads YSLEER. The CDR3 region has the DNA TGCGCCAGCAGCTACGACAGGGCAAGGGGTGAAAAACTGTTTTTT. Residues: CASSYDRARGEKLFF.

In its sample, this clone was seen a few times. This chain uses TRBV5-6 with TRBJ2-7; the match to TRBD2 covers 8 bases. The CDR3 runs to 15 residues. V dropped 1 base and J dropped 5; count of bases not matched to a gene: 8. The germline V gene has CDR1 SGHDT and CDR2 YYEEEE. The CDR3 DNA is TGTGCCAGCAGCTTGTCCAAGCGGGAGATTGACGAGCAGTACTTC. Its translation: CASSLSKREIDEQYF.

V and J are TRBV7-3 and TRBJ1-1; TRBD1 matches at 8 bases. CDR1 is SGHTA, CDR2 FQGTGA, per germline. The CDR3 has 14 residues. Trimming removed 5 bases from V and 4 bases from J; junction bases left unmatched: 6. The CDR3 sequence: CASSPGQGSTEAFF. The CDR3, as DNA: TGTGCCAGCAGCCCCGGACAGGGATCCACTGAAGCTTTCTTT.

This chain links TRBV6-6 with TRBJ2-7, with TRBD2 identical over 12 bases. The V and J ends lost 2 bases and 5 bases, in that order; junction bases with no gene match: 7. Germline loops: CDR1 MNHNY, CDR2 SVGAGI (reference sequence). The CDR3 totals 16 residues. CDR3 bases: TGTGCCAGCAGTTACCTAGCGGGAGGGCCGGTCCACGAGCAGTACTTC. It translates to CASSYLAGGPVHEQYF.

This sequence joins TRBV7-6 and TRBJ2-2; 7 bases are a match to TRBD2. The V gene's germline CDR1 is SGHVS and CDR2 FNYEAQ. The length of the CDR3 is 16 residues. After removal of 1 base from V and 0 bases from J, the junction contained 2 bases not matched to a gene. CDR3 coding DNA: TGTGCCAGCAGCTTAGGGACTAGGGCGAACACCGGGGAGCTGTTTTTT. As protein: CASSLGTRANTGELFF.

The chain couples TRBV7-2 to TRBJ2-2; 13 bases fit TRBD2. Germline CDR1 is SGHTA and CDR2 is FQGNSA. With V trimmed by 1 base and J by 7 bases, 9 bases remained unmatched. This CDR3 has 18 residues. The CDR3, as DNA: TGTGCCAGCAGCTTAGAAATAAGGACTAGCGGGAGAAACGGGGAGCTGTTTTTT. It codes for CASSLEIRTSGRNGELFF.

The rearrangement uses TRBV11-2 and TRBJ2-3; no clear D. This CDR3 region has 12 residues. From germline, CDR1 is SGHAT and CDR2 FQNNGV. Between the trimmed V and J ends, which lost 5 bases and 8 bases, there was a span of 11 bases. The CDR3: CASSPTQVTQYF. For the CDR3, the DNA is TGTGCCAGCAGCCCCACCCAGGTTACGCAGTATTTT. Drawing the rest from reference TRBV11-2 and TRBJ2-3, the complete variable domain is EAGVAQSPRYKIIEKRQSVAFWCNPISGHATLYWYQQILGQGPKLLIQFQNNGVVDDSQLPKDRFSAERLKGVDSTLKIQPAKLEDSAVYLCASSPTQVTQYFGPGTRLTVL.

This clone was counted a single time. The genes are TRBV29-1 and TRBJ2-7; possibly TRBD1 for D (5 bases). The V end was cut by 7 bases, the J end by 3 bases, with 13 bases between. This CDR3 contains 12 residues. Germline V CDR1 and CDR2: SQVTM, ANQGSEA. This chain's CDR3 is CSATREDYEQYF. The CDR3 coding sequence is TGCAGCGCAACCAGGGAAGACTACGAGCAGTACTTC.

The V and J genes are TRBV6-6 and TRBJ1-4, with a possible D match to TRBD1 (5 bases). The CDR3 contains 12 residues. V lost 8 bases, J lost 13 bases, and 17 bases lay in between. Germline V gene lookup returns CDR1 MNHNY and CDR2 SVGAGI (reference sequence). The CDR3 nucleotides read TGTGCCAGCCAACCCCAGGAAACAGGACTGTTTTTT. It is translated as CASQPQETGLFF.

This chain connects TRBV7-9 to TRBJ1-2; TRBD1 agrees at 7 bases. Germline loops: CDR1 SEHNR, CDR2 FQNEAQ (reference sequence). J lost 5 bases, V lost 5 bases, and 5 bases had no gene match. The CDR3 consists of 13 residues. The CDR3 DNA follows: TGTGCCAGCAGCCTGGGACAGTTTTATGGCTACACCTTC. Translating gives CASSLGQFYGYTF.

This clone was recorded a few times. This sequence joins TRBV19 and TRBJ1-2; D is possibly TRBD1 (6 bases). Germline-derived CDR1 and CDR2 are LNHDA and SQIVND (reference sequence). The CDR3 covers 12 residues. V gave up 2 bases and J gave up 7 bases, with 8 bases separating them. The CDR3 DNA reads as TGTGCCAGTAGTATACCAGGGGCTGGCTACACCTTC. Residues: CASSIPGAGYTF.

J is TRBJ1-2 and V is TRBV29-1; D is unclear. The length of the CDR3 is 11 residues. The V and J ends lost 7 bases and 4 bases respectively, with 10 bases between them. Germline loops: CDR1 SQVTM, CDR2 ANQGSEA. CDR3 in amino acids: CSEWSAYGYTF. Written as DNA, the CDR3 is TGCAGCGAGTGGAGTGCCTATGGCTACACCTTC.

The CDR3 bases are TGTGCCAGCAGCGTAGCCCCCTCGTTGGGGGGAGAGACCCAGTACTTC. Residues: CASSVAPSLGGETQYF. The chain has TRBV9 and TRBJ2-5; maybe TRBD2 (6 bases). The V end lost 0 bases, the J end lost 4 bases, and 16 bases lay between the germline ends. This CDR3 has 16 residues. Germline V gives CDR1 SGDLS, CDR2 YYNGEE. Combining the CDR3 with reference TRBV9 and TRBJ2-5 gives the whole variable domain DSGVTQTPKHLITATGQRVTLRCSPRSGDLSVYWYQQSLDQGLQFLIQYYNGEERAKGNILERFSAQQFPDLHSELNLSSLELGDSALYFCASSVAPSLGGETQYFGPGTRLLVL.

The V gene is TRBV9, the J gene TRBJ1-2, with 8 bases lining up with TRBD1. Germline lookup yields CDR1 SGDLS and CDR2 YYNGEE. The CDR3 is made up of 12 amino acids. V was pared by 3 bases and J by 7 bases, with 2 bases of the junction left unmatched. CDR3 residues: CASSATGVGYTF. In nucleotides, the CDR3 is TGTGCCAGCAGCGCGACAGGGGTTGGCTACACCTTC.

Only one count was recorded for this clone. This sequence joins TRBV5-1 and TRBJ2-3; 7 positions match TRBD2. The germline gives CDR1 SGHRS, CDR2 YFSETQ. This CDR3 is built from 14 residues. Trimming took 8 bases from V and 2 from J; bases not matched to a gene: 8. DNA of the CDR3: TGCGCCAGTCGGTCGGCGGGGGACACAGATACGCAGTATTTT. It yields the protein CASRSAGDTDTQYF.

The chain has TRBV27 and TRBJ1-1; 9 bases fit TRBD1. Germline V gene data show CDR1 as MNHEY and CDR2 as SMNVEV (reference sequence). The V gene end was trimmed by 4 bases and the J gene end by 8 bases; junction bases not matched to a gene: 11. There are 15 residues in the CDR3. Here the CDR3 reads CASSSPGTGKTEAFF. The CDR3 DNA reads as TGTGCCAGCAGTTCTCCCGGGACAGGGAAGACCGAAGCTTTCTTT.